This entry is about one TCR beta chain. This sample is drawn from a study of blood T cell repertoires in COVID-19. Authors' analysis steps: Estimation of nucleated cell counts was performed using reference gene primer amplification. The repertoire was sequenced with immunoSEQ multiplex PCR; TCRdb's copy has only in-frame clones and lacks some. That table furnishes V, J and clone size, whereas the DNA furnished D and trimming. The data contain about 210,000 clones, around nine tenths of them seen just once; the ten biggest clones take up under 5.5%. The CDR3 consists of 13 residues. The V end was cut by 4 bases, the J end by 8 bases, with 14 bases between. Germline assignment: CDR1 MNHNY and CDR2 SVGAGI (reference sequence).

This TCR came from a woman between 40 and 50 years old with acute or convalescent COVID-19. This chain links TRBV6-6 with TRBJ1-2; D not certain. The sample consisted of peripheral blood. Here the CDR3 reads CASSFWRESGYTF. CDR3 in DNA: TGTGCCAGCAGTTTTTGGAGGGAAAGCGGCTACACCTTC.